The 7 T cell receptor beta chains below come from one sample, sequenced in a study of blood T cell repertoires in COVID-19. TCRdb keeps only in-frame clones here, not all; method: immunoSEQ multiplex PCR. The table includes a few hundred thousand clones, around 80% detected once. The sample taken for sequencing was peripheral blood. The receptors come from a man in his forties or fifties with active or convalescent COVID-19.

The table lists this clone with a count of one. The CDR3 DNA sequence: TGTGCCAGTAGTATAGGGACTAGCGCAAAAGGATACAATGAGCAGTTCTTC. Its translation: CASSIGTSAKGYNEQFF. The V gene is TRBV19, the J gene TRBJ2-1; 9 bases match TRBD2. CDR1 is LNHDA and CDR2 is SQIVND in the germline V gene (reference sequence). V lost 1 base, J lost 4 bases, and 8 bases stayed unmatched. The CDR3 is 17 residues long.

CDR3 coding DNA: TGTGCCACCAGCAGAGTGGGGGCGCGCGAGCAGTACTTC. Protein product: CATSRVGAREQYF. The genes are TRBV15 and TRBJ2-7; possibly TRBD1 for D (6 bases). Per the germline V gene, CDR1 is LNHNV and CDR2 is YYDKDF (reference sequence). This CDR3 contains 13 residues. Trimming removed 1 base from V and 6 bases from J, with 10 bases in between.

The chain couples TRBV5-8 to TRBJ2-3; tentative D call: TRBD1 (5 bases). Germline assignment: CDR1 SGHTS and CDR2 YDEGEE. V gave up 1 base and J gave up 4 bases, with 13 bases separating them. The CDR3 covers 15 residues. The CDR3 DNA reads as TGTGCCAGCAGCTTGAGGCAGGGTAGCCCAGATACGCAGTATTTT. It encodes CASSLRQGSPDTQYF.

This rearrangement joins TRBV10-3 to TRBJ1-2; D not resolved. Germline values: CDR1 ENHRY, CDR2 SYGVKD. This CDR3 has 12 amino acids. V was clipped by 4 bases and J by 6 bases, with 9 bases between them. CDR3: CAISAGVHGYTF. CDR3 in DNA: TGTGCCATCAGTGCCGGGGTCCATGGCTACACCTTC.

In its sample, this clone was seen once. This rearrangement joins TRBV5-1 to TRBJ1-2; 9 bases are shared with TRBD1. V was clipped by 4 bases and J by 5 bases; unmatched bases: 3. The length of the CDR3 is 13 residues. The germline V gene encodes CDR1 SGHRS and CDR2 YFSETQ. CDR3 residues: CASSGGTGYGYTF. Here the CDR3 DNA reads TGCGCCAGCAGCGGCGGGACAGGGTATGGCTACACCTTC.

This chain connects TRBV28 to TRBJ2-2, with D possibly TRBD1 on 5 matching bases. The CDR3 spans 13 residues. V lost 4 bases and J lost 5, with 8 bases in between. Per the germline V gene, CDR1 is MDHEN and CDR2 is SYDVKM. CDR3 residues: CASSSQGTGELFF. The CDR3 DNA follows: TGTGCCAGCAGTTCCCAGGGAACCGGGGAGCTGTTTTTT.

The chain combines TRBV7-6 with TRBJ1-2; 9 positions agree with TRBD1. Trimming at V came to 2 bases and at J to 4 bases, leaving 2 bases not matched to a gene. Germline V gene sequence: CDR1 SGHVS, CDR2 FNYEAQ. The CDR3 runs 14 residues. DNA for the CDR3: TGTGCCAGCAGCTTAACGGGACAGGGCTATGGCTACACCTTC. Amino acids: CASSLTGQGYGYTF.